This paragraph covers one TCR beta chain sequence. The target of this receptor is not known. Base qualities are not recorded, but no much larger clone differs from it by a single base. The sample comes from a study of Ad26.COV2.S vaccination and SARS-CoV-2 variants (dated by TCRdb to the early 2020s). A note on the overall study: TCRbeta repertoire sequencing was used to assess the specificity and breadth of SARS-CoV-2-reactive T cell receptors after Ad26.COV2.S vaccination. A total of 32 samples were included in the TCR-sequenced set, comprising 19 Ad26.COV2.S vaccine recipients, 5 placebo recipients and 8 SARS-CoV-2 convalescent individuals. General conclusions and limits of the study: After vaccination, substantial breadth of spike-specific CD8+ and CD4+ T cell responses was reported. Compared with placebo recipients, Ad26.COV2.S recipients showed higher spike-specific TCR breadth (P = 0.0014). Vaccine and placebo recipients had comparable non-spike TCR breadth, which fits with the vaccine containing only spike. The authors noted that total T cell responses may have been underestimated by the TCR breadth and depth analyses.

The immunoSEQ Assay was the method used to sequence TCRbeta CDR3 regions. After extraction, genomic DNA underwent amplification by bias-controlled multiplex PCR, followed by high-throughput sequencing. As for the authors' bioinformatics: Collapsing and filtering of sequences were performed to quantify the absolute abundance of each unique TCRbeta CDR3 region. Usable DNA was measured by amplifying reference genes present in all nucleated cells, and TCRbeta template counts were normalized to that usable DNA to estimate T cell fraction. Repertoire TCRs were annotated as SARS-CoV-2-specific when V gene, CDR3 amino acid sequence and J gene were exactly matched to a known reactive TCR set. The reference SARS-CoV-2 TCR set came from MIRA and was filtered for enrichment in COVID-19-positive ImmuneCODE repertoires, removing public or cross-reactive TCRs. Using the MIRA antigens, annotated TCRs were further analysed by specific ORF or by position within an ORF. Breadth was defined as annotated unique rearrangements over total unique productive rearrangements; depth was the summed frequency of those rearrangements. Group comparisons of TCR breadth used two-sided Wilcoxon rank-sum tests. TCRdb provides this immuneACCESS table in a form limited to in-frame rearrangements. Some clones are lacking; in checked studies, under half of them reflect an unresolved V gene, and why the rest are absent is not known. The D gene and trimming were derived from the DNA, and the V and J assignments and clone size from that table. The sample table contains about 350,000 clones; only one count was recorded for around 90% of them. The ten top clones hold 3.5% to 4.5% of the sample.

From the germline V gene (reference sequence), CDR1 is LGHDT and CDR2 is YNNKEL. The CDR3 spans 12 residues, from the cysteine through the phenylalanine. The DNA shown is the 36-base CDR3, in frame from base 1. The trim is 3 bases for V and 3 bases for J, with a gap of 6 bases between the germline ends. Per the publication, the time point label means: individuals recovered from natural SARS-CoV-2 infection. The material sequenced was peripheral blood, taken after recovery from COVID-19. The sequence was collected from a human donor who had recovered from COVID-19. This receptor chain uses TRBV3-1 (or the pseudogene TRBV3-2) and TRBJ2-7; the D gene cannot be resolved reliably. The CDR3 reads CASSHLNYEQYF. In nucleotides, the sequence is TGTGCCAGCAGCCACCTCAACTACGAGCAGTACTTC.